The 2 T cell receptor beta chains below come from one sample, sequenced in a study of neoadjuvant nivolumab and ipilimumab in lung cancer. Clones were sequenced by immunoSEQ multiplex PCR, and TCRdb holds only the in-frame ones, with some missing. The sample consists of fewer than 35,000 clones, roughly nine tenths of them appearing once. The sequencing used peripheral blood, collected after neoadjuvant nivolumab, alone or with ipilimumab, at or shortly before surgery. Receptors originate from an adult with non-small cell lung cancer.

The chain uses TRBV18 and TRBJ2-1, with D perhaps matching TRBD1 or TRBD2 (6 bases each). There are 15 residues in the CDR3. Germline assignment: CDR1 KGHSH and CDR2 LQKENI. The V gene lost 3 bases and the J gene lost 4 bases, with 13 bases spanning the gap. The CDR3 loop is CASSPNLGGYNEQFF. The CDR3 DNA reads TGTGCCAGCTCACCTAACCTAGGGGGGTACAATGAGCAGTTCTTC.

The V gene is TRBV7-9, the J gene TRBJ1-1, with 9 bases identical to TRBD1. V lost 5 bases and J lost 6; bases outside the gene matches: 7. CDR1 SEHNR and CDR2 FQNEAQ come from the germline V gene (reference sequence). This CDR3 comprises 14 residues. Written as DNA, the CDR3 is TGTGCCAGCAGCCCTCCGGGACAGGGCCCTGAAGCTTTCTTT. Encoded protein: CASSPPGQGPEAFF.